This entry is about one T cell receptor beta chain. Its antigen is unidentified. Only in-frame clones appear in the TCRdb table, and some are missing; sequencing was by immunoSEQ multiplex PCR. The sample has some 2,400,000 clones, around 95% seen once. The data derive from a study of shared clonotypes between healthy human individuals. General study results and limits: Generally, naive subsets came out with larger estimated richness than memory subsets.

The germline V gene encodes CDR1 LNHDA and CDR2 SQIVND (reference sequence). Deletions cut 7 bases from V and 7 bases from J, with 8 bases between. The CDR3 runs to 12 residues. Sequenced input: naive CD4+ T cells sorted from blood. Subset noted: CD45RA+ positively selected. The receptor was isolated from a man aged 18 to 35 in good health. The V and J genes are TRBV19 and TRBJ1-6; D gene uncertain. CDR3 DNA sequence: TGTGCCAGTACCCAGGCCAATTCACCCCTCCACTTT. It encodes CASTQANSPLHF. Together with reference TRBV19 and TRBJ1-6, the CDR3 gives the full variable domain: DGGITQSPKYLFRKEGQNVTLSCEQNLNHDAMYWYRQDPGQGLRLIYYSQIVNDFQKGDIAEGYSVSREKKESFPLTVTSAQKNPTAFYLCASTQANSPLHFGNGTRLTVT.